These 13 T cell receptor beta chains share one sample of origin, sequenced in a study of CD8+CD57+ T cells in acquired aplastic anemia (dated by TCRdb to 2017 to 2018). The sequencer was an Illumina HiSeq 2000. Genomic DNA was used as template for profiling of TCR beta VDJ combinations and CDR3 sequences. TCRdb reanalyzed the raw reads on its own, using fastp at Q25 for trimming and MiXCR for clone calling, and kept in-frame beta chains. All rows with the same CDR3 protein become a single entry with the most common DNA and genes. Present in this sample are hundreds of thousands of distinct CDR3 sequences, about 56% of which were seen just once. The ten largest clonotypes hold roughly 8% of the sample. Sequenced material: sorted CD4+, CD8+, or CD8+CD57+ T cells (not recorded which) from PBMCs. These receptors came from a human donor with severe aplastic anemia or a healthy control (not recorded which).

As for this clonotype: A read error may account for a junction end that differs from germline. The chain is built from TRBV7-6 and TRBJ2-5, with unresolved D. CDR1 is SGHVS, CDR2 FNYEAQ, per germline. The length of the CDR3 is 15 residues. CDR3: CTSSSSGTVRETQYF. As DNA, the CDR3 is TGTACCAGCAGCTCATCCGGCACAGTGCGGGAGACCCAGTACTTC.

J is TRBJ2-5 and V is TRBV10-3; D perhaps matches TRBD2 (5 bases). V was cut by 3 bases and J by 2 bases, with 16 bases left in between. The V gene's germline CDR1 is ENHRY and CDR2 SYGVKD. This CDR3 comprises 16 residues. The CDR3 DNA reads TGTGCCATCAGTGAACCTCGGGGAGTGGGTCAAGAGACCCAGTACTTC. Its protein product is CAISEPRGVGQETQYF.

The CDR3, as DNA: TGTGCCAGCTCAGACAGGAGTCTTCCGAACACTGAAGCTTTCTTT. It specifies CASSDRSLPNTEAFF. V usage is TRBV28 and J usage is TRBJ1-1; a possible D gene is TRBD1 (6 bases). From germline, CDR1 is MDHEN and CDR2 SYDVKM. The CDR3 consists of 15 residues. Trimming shortened V by 8 bases and J by 1 base, and 17 bases separated the two germline ends. Full variable domain (rest looked up from reference TRBV28 and TRBJ1-1): DVKVTQSSRYLVKRTGEKVFLECVQDMDHENMFWYRQDPGLGLRLIYFSYDVKMKEKGDIPEGYSVSREKKERFSLILESASTNQTSMYLCASSDRSLPNTEAFFGQGTRLTVV.

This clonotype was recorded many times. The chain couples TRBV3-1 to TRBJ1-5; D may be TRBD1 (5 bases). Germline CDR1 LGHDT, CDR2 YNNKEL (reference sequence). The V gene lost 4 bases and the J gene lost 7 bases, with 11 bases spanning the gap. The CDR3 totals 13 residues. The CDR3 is CASSRGEGQPQHF. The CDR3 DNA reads TGTGCCAGCAGCCGGGGGGAAGGACAGCCCCAGCATTTT. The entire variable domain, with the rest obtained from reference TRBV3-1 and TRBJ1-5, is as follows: DTAVSQTPKYLVTQMGNDKSIKCEQNLGHDTMYWYKQDSKKFLKIMFSYNNKELIINETVPNRFSPKSPDKAHLNLHINSLELGDSAVYFCASSRGEGQPQHFGDGTRLSIL.

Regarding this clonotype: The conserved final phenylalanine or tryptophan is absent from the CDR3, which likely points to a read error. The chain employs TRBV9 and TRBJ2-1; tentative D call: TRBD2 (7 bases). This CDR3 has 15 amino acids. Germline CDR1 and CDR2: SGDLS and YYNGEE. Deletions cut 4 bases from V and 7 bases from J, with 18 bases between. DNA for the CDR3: TGTGCCAGCAGCTCAGACTACAGGGAGGGAAATGAGCAGTTCCTC. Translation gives CASSSDYREGNEQFL.

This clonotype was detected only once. The CDR3 sequence: CSVTGFAGELFF. The CDR3 bases are TGCAGCGTGACAGGGTTTGCCGGGGAGCTGTTTTTT. This chain joins TRBV29-1 and TRBJ2-2; 7 bases are a match to TRBD1. Germline V lookup: CDR1 SQVTM, CDR2 ANQGSEA. The CDR3 is 12 amino acids. J gave up 6 bases and V 6 bases, and 4 bases lay outside the gene matches.

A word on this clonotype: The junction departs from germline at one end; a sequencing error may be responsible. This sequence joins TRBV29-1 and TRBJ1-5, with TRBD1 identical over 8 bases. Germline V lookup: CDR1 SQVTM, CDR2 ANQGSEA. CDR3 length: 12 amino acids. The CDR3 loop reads CGVGQGGQPQHF. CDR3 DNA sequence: TGCGGCGTTGGACAGGGTGGTCAGCCCCAGCATTTT.

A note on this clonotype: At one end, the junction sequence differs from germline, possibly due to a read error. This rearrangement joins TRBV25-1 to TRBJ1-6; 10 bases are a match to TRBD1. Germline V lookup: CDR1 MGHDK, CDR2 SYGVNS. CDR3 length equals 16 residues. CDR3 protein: CAGSESQWDRGSPLHF. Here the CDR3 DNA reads TGTGCCGGCAGTGAATCGCAGTGGGACAGGGGATCACCCCTCCACTTT.

CDR3 bases: TGTGCCAGCAGCTTATCGGCGAACACTGAAGCTTTCTTT. This sequence encodes CASSLSANTEAFF. V and J are TRBV7-3 and TRBJ1-1; D uncertain. The V gene's germline CDR1 is SGHTA and CDR2 FQGTGA. This CDR3 spans 13 amino acids. Trimming stripped 2 bases from V and 1 base from J, with 5 bases between.

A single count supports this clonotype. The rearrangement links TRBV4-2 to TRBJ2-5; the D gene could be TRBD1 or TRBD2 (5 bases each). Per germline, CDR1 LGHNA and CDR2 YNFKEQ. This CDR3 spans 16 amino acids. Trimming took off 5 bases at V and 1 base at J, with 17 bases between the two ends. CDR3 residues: CASSVGPTGAQETQYF. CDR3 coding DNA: TGTGCCAGCAGCGTAGGGCCTACCGGGGCCCAAGAGACCCAGTACTTC.

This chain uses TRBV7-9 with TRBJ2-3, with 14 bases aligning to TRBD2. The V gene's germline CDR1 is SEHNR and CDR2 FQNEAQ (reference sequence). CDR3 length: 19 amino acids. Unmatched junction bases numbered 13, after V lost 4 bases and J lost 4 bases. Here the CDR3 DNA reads TGTGCCAGCAGCTCCCTGGTAAGACTAGCGGGGGGGCAGGCAGATACGCAGTATTTT. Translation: CASSSLVRLAGGQADTQYF.

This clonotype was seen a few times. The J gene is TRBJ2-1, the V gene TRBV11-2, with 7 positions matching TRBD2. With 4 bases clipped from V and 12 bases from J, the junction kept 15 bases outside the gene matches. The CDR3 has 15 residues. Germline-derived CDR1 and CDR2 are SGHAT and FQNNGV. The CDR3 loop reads CASSSHGGGGDTQFF. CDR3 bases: TGTGCCAGCAGCTCCCATGGCGGGGGTGGAGATACGCAGTTCTTC.

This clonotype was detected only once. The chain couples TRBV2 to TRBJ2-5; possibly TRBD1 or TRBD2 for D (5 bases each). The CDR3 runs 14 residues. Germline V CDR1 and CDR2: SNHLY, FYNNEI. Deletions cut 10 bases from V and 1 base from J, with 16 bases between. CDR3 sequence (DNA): TGTGCCATGGGACCGAGCGCTTTCCAAGAGACCCAGTACTTC. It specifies CAMGPSAFQETQYF.